A selection of T cell receptor beta chains follows, all from one sample in a study of shared T cell receptors in the human thymus. Repertoires were generated with immunoSEQ multiplex PCR, while TCRdb's copy carries only in-frame clones and drops some. The sample contains approximately 760,000 clones, 80% to 90% of which appear only once. These data were also filed under a second study, of human thymus T cells.

The sample consisted of thymocytes. The receptors were gathered from a girl in the first two years of life with a congenital heart defect. Both conserved end residues are part of each CDR3.

TRBJ1-4,TRBV27,CASSGGTGGEKLFF
TRBJ1-1,TRBV19,CASSIASGREAFF
TRBJ2-6,TRBV7-2,CASSLPLAGGESGANVLTF
TRBJ2-5,TRBV5-4,CASSPRLAGGPGQETQYF
TRBJ1-2,TRBV30,CAWKRVIGGVPSLGGYTF
TRBJ2-7,TRBV27,CASSPGSSREQYF
TRBJ2-7,TRBV4-1,CASSQGWSGLAHEQYF
TRBJ1-5,TRBV15,CAIGRGVLDSDNQPQHF
TRBJ2-2,TRBV29-1,CSVEWQGCTGELFF
TRBJ2-5,TRBV9,CASSVQGGGGETQYF
TRBJ2-3,TRBV11-2,CASSLTRDSLCTDTQYF
TRBJ1-1,TRBV14,CASSPTGQLISKDTEAFF
TRBJ1-1,TRBV5-4,CASSAVDTEAFF
TRBJ1-2,TRBV6-6,CASTPGSGGYTF
TRBJ1-1,TRBV14,CASSQNGTSNTEAFF
TRBJ2-1,TRBV6-1,CASSVTYNEQFF
TRBJ1-2,TRBV4-1,CASSCREPIVYGYTF
TRBJ1-4,TRBV4-3,CASSPRDRTNEKLFF
TRBJ1-1,TRBV6-1,CASSEEVQGRAFF
TRBJ2-7,TRBV12-5,CASGPLRDSRWEQYF
TRBJ2-3,TRBV6-1,CASSVAFGATSTDTQYF
TRBJ1-2,TRBV20-1,CSAETGYGYTF
TRBJ2-7,TRBV28,CASSQTPYEQYF
TRBJ2-5,TRBV4-3,CASSQAPCGTTGETQYF
TRBJ2-1,TRBV7-8,CASSPWVVAGWNEQFF
TRBJ2-1,TRBV5-1,CASSSTSSSSYNEQFF
TRBJ1-4,TRBV19,CATKADFGGQQPATNEKLFF
TRBJ2-3,TRBV14,CASSQEQGPDTQYF
TRBJ1-6,TRBV6-6,CASSYLTGGYNSPLHF
TRBJ2-1,TRBV18,CASSPPEGLAGAKRYNEQFF
TRBJ2-3,TRBV21-1,CASSNRGVADTQYF
TRBJ2-1,TRBV29-1,CSATTINEQFF
TRBJ2-5,TRBV5-1,CASTISGTQYF
TRBJ1-2,TRBV4-3,CASSQVSGWQGRDYGYTF
TRBJ2-1,TRBV5-6,CASSRTKGPEQFF
TRBJ2-7,TRBV4-1,CASSINASGGTYEQYF
TRBJ1-6,TRBV28,CASSTGRGILSNSPLHF
TRBJ1-1,TRBV27,CASSLIPVPRTGGATEAFF
TRBJ2-7,TRBV18,CASSQRGRDEQYF
TRBJ1-1,TRBV4-2,CASSQDRTGGGTVRIEAFF
TRBJ1-1,TRBV12-5,CASGSRRDRGKDTEAFF
TRBJ1-6,TRBV7-2,CASSLGFRDRGFYNSPLHF
TRBJ1-2,TRBV7-8,CASSFHRAYGYTF
TRBJ1-5,TRBV30,CAWSPPRQPNQPQHF
TRBJ2-5,TRBV4-1,CASSQVAQETQYF
TRBJ1-6,TRBV5-1,CASTPGQARSPLHF
TRBJ2-1,TRBV7-9,CASTENLSGGEQFF
TRBJ1-2,TRBV30,CAWLWASRNGYTF
TRBJ1-1,TRBV5-1,CASSLAGNRDTEAFF
TRBJ1-2,TRBV28,CASSRQQGVGYGYTF
TRBJ1-2,TRBV7-4,CASTPRDTANGYTF
TRBJ1-3,TRBV18,CASSPQGNGNTIYF